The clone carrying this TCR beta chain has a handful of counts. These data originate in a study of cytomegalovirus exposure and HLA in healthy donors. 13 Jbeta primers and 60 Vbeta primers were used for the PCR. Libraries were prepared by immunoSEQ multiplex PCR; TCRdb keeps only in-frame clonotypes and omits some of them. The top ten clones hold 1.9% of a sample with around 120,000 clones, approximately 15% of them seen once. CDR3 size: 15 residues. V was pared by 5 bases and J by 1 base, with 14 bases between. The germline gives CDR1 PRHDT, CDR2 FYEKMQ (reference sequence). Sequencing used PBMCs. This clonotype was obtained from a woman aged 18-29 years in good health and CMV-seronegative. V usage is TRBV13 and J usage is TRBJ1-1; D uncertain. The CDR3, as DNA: TGTGCCAGCAGCGAACGCCCCCCAGGGAACACTGAAGCTTTCTTT. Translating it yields CASSERPPGNTEAFF.